This is a list of T cell receptor beta chains from one sample in a study of cytomegalovirus exposure and HLA in healthy donors. Using immunoSEQ multiplex PCR, the repertoire was profiled, and TCRdb retains in-frame clones only, with some absent. The table records tens of thousands of clones, about 91% of them present only once. The sample taken for sequencing was PBMCs. Receptors originate from a young woman in good health and CMV-seronegative. Each CDR3 is given with its conserved first and last residue. A D gene is named only where the DNA matches it firmly. A clone size is listed for some rows: how often the clone was seen (once, few, many), or a class if it is expanded.

d_gene,v_gene,abundance,j_gene,CDR3nt,CDR3aa
TRBD1,TRBV7-8,.,TRBJ2-4,TGTGCCAGCAGCTTACGCGACAGGGTAAACATTCAGTACTTC,CASSLRDRVNIQYF
.,TRBV6-6,.,TRBJ2-7,TGTGCCAGCAGTTCCTTACGGATTCCAGCCACTAGCGAGCAGTACTTC,CASSSLRIPATSEQYF
.,TRBV6-5,.,TRBJ1-3,TGTGCCAGCAGTCAGGGATCTGGAAACACCATATATTTT,CASSQGSGNTIYF
.,TRBV6-1,few,TRBJ2-7,TGTGCCAGCAGTGGGTTTCAGGGGAACAACTACGAGCAGTACTTC,CASSGFQGNNYEQYF
.,TRBV29-1,.,TRBJ2-6,TGCAGCGCACAGGATCAAGTAAGCGTCCTGACTTTC,CSAQDQVSVLTF
.,TRBV6-5,.,TRBJ2-2,TGTGCCAGCAGTTACTCAACCGGGGCCGGGGAGCTGTTTTTT,CASSYSTGAGELFF
TRBD2,TRBV19,.,TRBJ2-1,TGTGCCAGTAGGCGGCCCGGGCTAGCGGGGTACAATGAGCAGTTCTTC,CASRRPGLAGYNEQFF
.,TRBV2,.,TRBJ1-1,TGTGCCAGCATTACCTCCTCACCGGGGGACACTGAAGCTTTCTTT,CASITSSPGDTEAFF
.,TRBV9,.,TRBJ2-7,TGTGCCAGCAGCGTTGGGGGGAAATACGAGCAGTACTTC,CASSVGGKYEQYF
TRBD1,TRBV18,.,TRBJ1-3,TGTGCCAGCTCACCGGGACAGGGATCTGGAAACACCATATATTTT,CASSPGQGSGNTIYF
TRBD1,TRBV4-3,.,TRBJ2-7,TGCGCCAGCAGCCTATCCACCGGGACAGGGGGAGTCGAGCAGTACTTC,CASSLSTGTGGVEQYF
TRBD2,TRBV4-3,.,TRBJ2-1,TGCGCCAGCAGCCAAGATCCGGCGGGAGATATAATCTTC,CASSQDPAGDIIF
.,TRBV6-6,.,TRBJ1-2,TGTGCCAGCAATATACGGGACAAGGACACCTATGGCTACACCTTC,CASNIRDKDTYGYTF
.,TRBV6-6,.,TRBJ1-4,TGTGCCAGCAGTGTGGCGGGACTGGGGGAAAAACTGTTTTTT,CASSVAGLGEKLFF
TRBD1,TRBV2,.,TRBJ1-1,TGTGCCAGCAGTATCTCCAGGGGACAGGAAGCTTTCTTT,CASSISRGQEAFF
TRBD2,TRBV2,once,TRBJ2-1,TGTGCCAGCAGCTCCTGGCTAGCGGGGACCTTATTGGAGCAGTTCTTC,CASSSWLAGTLLEQFF
TRBD1,TRBV9,.,TRBJ2-7,TGTGCCAGCAGCGTAGAACTAGGGGGCGACGAGCAGTACTTC,CASSVELGGDEQYF
.,TRBV27,once,TRBJ2-3,TGTGCCAGCAGTTTTGACAGTTACGCAGATACGCAGTATTTT,CASSFDSYADTQYF
TRBD2,TRBV7-9,.,TRBJ2-1,TGTGCCAGCAGCCCTCTTGAGGGAGGGATTTACAATGAGCAGTTCTTC,CASSPLEGGIYNEQFF
.,TRBV30,.,TRBJ2-7,TGTGCCTGGAGTGATAACTACGAGCAGTACTTC,CAWSDNYEQYF
.,TRBV5-4,.,TRBJ2-3,TGTGCCAGCAGCTCCAGGGGTAGAGATACGCAGTATTTT,CASSSRGRDTQYF
TRBD2,TRBV7-3,.,TRBJ2-7,TGTGCCAGCAGCGAACTAGCGGGAGTTGAGCAGTACTTC,CASSELAGVEQYF
TRBD2,TRBV4-1,once,TRBJ2-7,TGCGCCAGCAGCGAACTAGCGGGGGCCCGTTGGGAGCAGTACTTC,CASSELAGARWEQYF
.,TRBV28,few,TRBJ2-2,TGTGCCAGCAGTCCAGCCAGGAGGGAGAACACCGGGGAGCTGTTTTTT,CASSPARRENTGELFF
TRBD2,TRBV27,.,TRBJ2-5,TGTGCCAGCTCAAAGGGGCGGGAGGGAGAGACCCAGTACTTC,CASSKGREGETQYF
TRBD1,TRBV6-5,.,TRBJ2-1,TGTGCCAGCAGTTACAGTGGACAGGACAATGAGCAGTTCTTC,CASSYSGQDNEQFF
TRBD1,TRBV28,.,TRBJ2-1,TGTGCCAGCAGTTTCGGGACAGGGGCCTACAATGAGCAGTTCTTC,CASSFGTGAYNEQFF
.,TRBV25-1,.,TRBJ2-7,TGTGCCAGCAGTAGGGGGACTAACTCCTACGAGCAGTACTTC,CASSRGTNSYEQYF
TRBD2,TRBV19,.,TRBJ2-1,TGTGCCAGTAGTGCACGGGGGGCTAGCGGGAGTGTCTATGAGCAGTTCTTC,CASSARGASGSVYEQFF
.,TRBV28,.,TRBJ2-3,TGTGCCAGCAGCCTGACAGATACGCAGTATTTT,CASSLTDTQYF
TRBD1,TRBV4-3,.,TRBJ2-7,TGCGCCAGCAGCCAAGGACAGGGGAGGAACGAGCAGTACTTC,CASSQGQGRNEQYF
TRBD1,TRBV30,.,TRBJ2-4,TGTGCCTGGAGGGAGCCAGACAGGGGGATCAAAAACATTCAGTACTTC,CAWREPDRGIKNIQYF
.,TRBV6-1,.,TRBJ1-1,TGTGCCAGCAGGGAGGCAGGGGCCACTGAAGCTTTCTTT,CASREAGATEAFF
TRBD2,TRBV13,.,TRBJ2-1,TGTGCCAGCAGCCCCAGTGGCGGGAGGGCCGGCAATGAGCAGTTCTTC,CASSPSGGRAGNEQFF
.,TRBV14,once,TRBJ2-1,TGTGCCAGCAGCCAAGTTATAAGCTGGGAGCAGTTCTTC,CASSQVISWEQFF
.,TRBV6-1,.,TRBJ1-1,TGTGCCAGCAGTGTACAGAGCAGTGAGATCACTGAAGCTTTCTTT,CASSVQSSEITEAFF